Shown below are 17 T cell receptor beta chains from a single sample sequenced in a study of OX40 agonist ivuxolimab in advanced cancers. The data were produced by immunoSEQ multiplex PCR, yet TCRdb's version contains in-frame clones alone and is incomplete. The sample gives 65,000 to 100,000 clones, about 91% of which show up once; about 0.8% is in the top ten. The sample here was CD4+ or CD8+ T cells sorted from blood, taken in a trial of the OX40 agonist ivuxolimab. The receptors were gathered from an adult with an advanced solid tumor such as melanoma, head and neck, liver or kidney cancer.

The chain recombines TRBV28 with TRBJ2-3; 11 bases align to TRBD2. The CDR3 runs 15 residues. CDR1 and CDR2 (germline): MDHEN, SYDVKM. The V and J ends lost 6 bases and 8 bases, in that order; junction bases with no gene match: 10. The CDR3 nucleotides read TGTGCCAGCAGCTCTACTAGCGGGAGTGGCGGTACGCAGTATTTT. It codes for CASSSTSGSGGTQYF.

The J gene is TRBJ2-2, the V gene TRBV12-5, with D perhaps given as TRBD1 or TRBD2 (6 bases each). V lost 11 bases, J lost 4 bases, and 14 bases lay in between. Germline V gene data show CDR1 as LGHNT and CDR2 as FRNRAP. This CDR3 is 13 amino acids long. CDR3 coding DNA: TGTGCTGGCAGACAGGAGGGCACCGGGGAGCTGTTTTTT. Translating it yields CAGRQEGTGELFF.

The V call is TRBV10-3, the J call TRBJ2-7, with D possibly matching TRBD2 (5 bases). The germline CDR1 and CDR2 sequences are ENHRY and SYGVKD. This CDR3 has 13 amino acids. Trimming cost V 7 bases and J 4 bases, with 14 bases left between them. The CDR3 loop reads CAINDGDGYEQYF. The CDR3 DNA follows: TGTGCCATCAACGACGGGGATGGATACGAGCAGTACTTC.

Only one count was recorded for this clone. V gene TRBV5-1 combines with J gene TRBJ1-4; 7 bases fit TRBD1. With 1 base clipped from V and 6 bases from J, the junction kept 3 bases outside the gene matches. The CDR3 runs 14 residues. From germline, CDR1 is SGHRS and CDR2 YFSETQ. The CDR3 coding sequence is TGCGCCAGCAGCTTGATCGACAGGGATGAAAAACTGTTTTTT. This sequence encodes CASSLIDRDEKLFF.

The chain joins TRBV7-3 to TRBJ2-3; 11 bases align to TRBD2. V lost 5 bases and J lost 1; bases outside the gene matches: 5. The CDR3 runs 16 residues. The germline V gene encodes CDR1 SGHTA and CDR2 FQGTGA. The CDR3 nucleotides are TGTGCCAGCAGCCCCCTAGCGGGAGGCCGCACAGATACGCAGTATTTT. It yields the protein CASSPLAGGRTDTQYF.

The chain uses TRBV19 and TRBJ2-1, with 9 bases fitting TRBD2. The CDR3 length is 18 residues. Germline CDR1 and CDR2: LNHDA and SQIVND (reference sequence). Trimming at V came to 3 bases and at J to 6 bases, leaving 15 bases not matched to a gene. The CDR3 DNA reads TGTGCCAGTAGTATTAGGTCTAGTCGGCTAGCGGGAATCAATGAGCAGTTCTTC. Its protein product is CASSIRSSRLAGINEQFF.

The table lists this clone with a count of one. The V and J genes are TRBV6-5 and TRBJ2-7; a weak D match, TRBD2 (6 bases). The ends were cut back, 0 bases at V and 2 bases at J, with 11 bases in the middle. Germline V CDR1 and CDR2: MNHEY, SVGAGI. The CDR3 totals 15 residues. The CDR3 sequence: CASSYSRGGTYEQYF. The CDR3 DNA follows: TGTGCCAGCAGTTACTCGCGGGGAGGAACCTACGAGCAGTACTTC.

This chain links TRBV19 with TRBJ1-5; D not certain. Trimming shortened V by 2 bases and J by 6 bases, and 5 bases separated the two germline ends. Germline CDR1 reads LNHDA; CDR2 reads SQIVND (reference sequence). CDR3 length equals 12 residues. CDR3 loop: CASSIRSQPQHF. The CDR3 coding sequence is TGTGCCAGTAGTATACGGAGTCAGCCCCAGCATTTT.

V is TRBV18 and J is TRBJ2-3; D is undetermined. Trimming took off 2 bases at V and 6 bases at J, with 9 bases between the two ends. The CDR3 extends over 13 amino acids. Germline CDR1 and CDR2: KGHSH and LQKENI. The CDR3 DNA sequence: TGTGCCAGCTCACCAGAGAGGTCCGATACGCAGTATTTT. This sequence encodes CASSPERSDTQYF.

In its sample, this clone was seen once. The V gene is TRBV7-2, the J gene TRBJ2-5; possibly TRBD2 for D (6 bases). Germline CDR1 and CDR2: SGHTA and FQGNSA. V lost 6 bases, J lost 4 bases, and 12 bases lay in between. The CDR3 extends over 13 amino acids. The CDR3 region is CASRDGGRETQYF. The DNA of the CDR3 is TGTGCCAGCAGAGACGGGGGTAGAGAGACCCAGTACTTC.

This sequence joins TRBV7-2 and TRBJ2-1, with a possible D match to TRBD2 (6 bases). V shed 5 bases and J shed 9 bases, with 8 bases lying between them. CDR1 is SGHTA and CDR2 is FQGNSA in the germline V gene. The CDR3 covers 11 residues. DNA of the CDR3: TGTGCCAGCAGCCCGGGAGTTGAGCAGTTCTTC. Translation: CASSPGVEQFF.

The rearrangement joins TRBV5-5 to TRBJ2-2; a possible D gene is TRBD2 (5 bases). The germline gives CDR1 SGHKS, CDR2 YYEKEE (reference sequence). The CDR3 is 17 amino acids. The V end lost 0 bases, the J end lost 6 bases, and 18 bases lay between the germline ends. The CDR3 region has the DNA TGTGCCAGCAGCTTGGGCCGGGAACCCCCACCCGCCGGGGAGCTGTTTTTT. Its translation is CASSLGREPPPAGELFF.

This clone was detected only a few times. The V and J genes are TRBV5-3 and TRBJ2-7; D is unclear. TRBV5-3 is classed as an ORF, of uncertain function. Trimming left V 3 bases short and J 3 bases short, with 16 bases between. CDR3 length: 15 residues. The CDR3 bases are TGTGCCAGAAGCTCCAAGGACCTAACCCTCTACGAGCAGTACTTC. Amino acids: CARSSKDLTLYEQYF.

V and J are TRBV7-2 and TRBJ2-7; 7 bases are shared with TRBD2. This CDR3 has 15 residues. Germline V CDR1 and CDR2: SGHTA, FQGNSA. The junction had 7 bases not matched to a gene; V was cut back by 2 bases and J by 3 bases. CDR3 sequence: CASSLLGEGYYEQYF. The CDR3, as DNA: TGTGCCAGCAGCTTACTGGGGGAGGGATACTACGAGCAGTACTTC.

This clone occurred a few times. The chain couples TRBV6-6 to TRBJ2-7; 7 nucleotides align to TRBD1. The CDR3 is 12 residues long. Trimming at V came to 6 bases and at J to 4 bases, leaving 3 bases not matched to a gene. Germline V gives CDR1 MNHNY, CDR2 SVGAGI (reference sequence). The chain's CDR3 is CASRATGYEQYF. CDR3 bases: TGTGCCAGCAGAGCGACAGGGTACGAGCAGTACTTC.

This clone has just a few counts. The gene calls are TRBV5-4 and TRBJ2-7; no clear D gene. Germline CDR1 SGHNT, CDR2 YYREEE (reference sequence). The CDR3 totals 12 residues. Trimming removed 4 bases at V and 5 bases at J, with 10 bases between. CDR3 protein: CASSLSLNEQYF. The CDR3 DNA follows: TGTGCCAGCAGCCTGAGCCTGAACGAGCAGTACTTC.

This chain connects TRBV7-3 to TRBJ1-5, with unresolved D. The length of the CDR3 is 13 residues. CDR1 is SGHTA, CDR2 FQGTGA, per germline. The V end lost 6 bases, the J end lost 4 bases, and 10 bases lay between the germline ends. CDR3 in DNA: TGTGCCAGCAGTCTAGGCCCTAATCAGCCCCAGCATTTT. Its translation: CASSLGPNQPQHF. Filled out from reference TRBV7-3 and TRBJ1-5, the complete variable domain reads GAGVSQTPSNKVTEKGKYVELRCDPISGHTALYWYRQSLGQGPEFLIYFQGTGAADDSGLPNDRFFAVRPEGSVSTLKIQRTERGDSAVYLCASSLGPNQPQHFGDGTRLSIL.